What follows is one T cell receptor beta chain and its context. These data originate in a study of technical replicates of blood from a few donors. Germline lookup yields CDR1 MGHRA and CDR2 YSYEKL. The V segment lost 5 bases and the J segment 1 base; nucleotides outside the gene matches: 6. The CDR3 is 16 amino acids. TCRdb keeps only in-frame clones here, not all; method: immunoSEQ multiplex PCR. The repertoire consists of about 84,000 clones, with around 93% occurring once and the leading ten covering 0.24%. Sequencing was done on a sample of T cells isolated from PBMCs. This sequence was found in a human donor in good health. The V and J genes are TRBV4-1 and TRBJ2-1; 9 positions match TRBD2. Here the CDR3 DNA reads TGCGCCAGCAGCTTAAGCGGGGGGAGGTCCTACAATGAGCAGTTCTTC. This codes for CASSLSGGRSYNEQFF.